The 29 T cell receptor beta chains below were found in one sample sequenced in a study of T cell changes during pregnancy in multiple sclerosis. Produced via immunoSEQ multiplex PCR; TCRdb's table is partial and in-frame only. The sample contains about 38,000 clones, 88% of which appear only once. This sample comprised CD8+ T cells from peripheral blood mononuclear cells, obtained in the third trimester of pregnancy. The receptors derive from a female donor with multiple sclerosis, enrolled in a pregnancy study.

The genes are TRBV6-1 and TRBJ1-1; TRBD1 matches at 8 bases. The germline gives CDR1 MNHNS, CDR2 SASEGT. Losses at the gene ends were 3 bases for V and 1 base for J; bases not matched to a gene: 1. The length of the CDR3 is 14 residues. This chain's CDR3 is CASSDDRGNTEAFF. The CDR3 DNA follows: TGTGCCAGCAGTGACGACAGGGGGAACACTGAAGCTTTCTTT.

The gene calls are TRBV11-2 and TRBJ2-1, with D possibly matching TRBD1 (6 bases). CDR1 SGHAT and CDR2 FQNNGV come from the germline V gene. Between the trimmed V and J ends, which lost 3 bases and 8 bases, there was a span of 11 bases. This CDR3 is built from 13 residues. The CDR3 DNA reads TGTGCCAGCAGCTTCACAGGGCGGGATGAGCAGTTCTTC. Protein product: CASSFTGRDEQFF.

J is TRBJ2-3 and V is TRBV6-6; possibly TRBD2 for D (6 bases). Germline CDR1 and CDR2: MNHNY and SVGAGI (reference sequence). Trimming took off 2 bases at V and 3 bases at J, with 9 bases between the two ends. The CDR3 runs 14 residues. The CDR3 bases are TGTGCCAGCAGTTACCCGGGGAGGACAGATACGCAGTATTTT. It codes for CASSYPGRTDTQYF.

V gene TRBV2 combines with J gene TRBJ2-1, with D possibly matching TRBD2 (6 bases). V was trimmed by 6 bases and J by 6 bases, leaving 12 bases between them. The CDR3 length is 13 residues. In germline, CDR1 is SNHLY, CDR2 FYNNEI. Written as DNA, the CDR3 is TGTGCCAGCAGCGGGAGTAGACTCAATGAGCAGTTCTTC. Translated: CASSGSRLNEQFF.

The V gene is TRBV4-3, the J gene TRBJ2-7; no reliable D call. The CDR3 consists of 13 residues. Germline values: CDR1 LGHNA, CDR2 YSLEER. The V end was cut by 0 bases, the J end by 2 bases, with 5 bases between. CDR3 sequence (DNA): TGCGCCAGCAGCCAAGAACTCCCCTACGAGCAGTACTTC. Translated, it gives CASSQELPYEQYF.

This chain uses TRBV11-2 with TRBJ1-5, with D unresolved. CDR3 length equals 14 residues. Germline V CDR1 and CDR2: SGHAT, FQNNGV. V lost 1 base to trimming and J lost 5 bases, with 9 bases between them. The CDR3: CASSLGYGDQPQHF. For the CDR3, the DNA is TGTGCCAGCAGCTTAGGATACGGAGATCAGCCCCAGCATTTT.

The rearrangement uses TRBV7-6 and TRBJ1-1, with D tentatively TRBD1 (5 bases). CDR3 length: 12 amino acids. Trimming pared 5 bases from V and 11 bases from J, leaving 15 bases between. CDR1 and CDR2 (germline): SGHVS, FNYEAQ. CDR3 sequence: CASSLRGVVAFF. The DNA of the CDR3 is TGTGCCAGCAGCCTCCGGGGGGTTGTGGCTTTCTTT.

This clone was recorded only once. The chain uses TRBV4-3 and TRBJ2-7, with D perhaps matching TRBD1 (6 bases). The CDR3 totals 15 residues. The germline V gene encodes CDR1 LGHNA and CDR2 YSLEER. V gave up 1 base and J gave up 0 bases, with 10 bases separating them. The CDR3 is CASSQGVDSSYEQYF. The CDR3, as DNA: TGCGCCAGCAGCCAAGGGGTGGACAGCTCCTACGAGCAGTACTTC.

The chain recombines TRBV28 with TRBJ1-5; D might be TRBD1 (5 bases). The V and J ends lost 4 bases and 7 bases respectively, with 11 bases between them. There are 13 residues in the CDR3. Germline V lookup: CDR1 MDHEN, CDR2 SYDVKM. The CDR3 DNA reads TGTGCCAGCAGTTGGTGGGGGGAGCAGCCCCAGCATTTT. Translation: CASSWWGEQPQHF.

This sequence joins TRBV13 and TRBJ2-2; 7 bases map to TRBD1. Germline CDR1 reads PRHDT; CDR2 reads FYEKMQ (reference sequence). The CDR3 extends over 16 amino acids. J was trimmed by 2 bases and V by 3 bases; bases with no gene match: 6. The CDR3 protein is CASSFDRVVNTGELFF. The CDR3 DNA reads TGTGCCAGCAGCTTCGACAGGGTGGTCAACACCGGGGAGCTGTTTTTT.

V usage is TRBV19 and J usage is TRBJ2-7; 10 bases map to TRBD1. V lost 5 bases, J lost 3 bases, and 1 base stayed unmatched. The germline V gene has CDR1 LNHDA and CDR2 SQIVND (reference sequence). This CDR3 contains 13 residues. The CDR3 sequence: CASSGDRGYEQYF. CDR3 nucleotide sequence: TGTGCCAGTAGTGGGGACAGGGGCTACGAGCAGTACTTC.

The CDR3 spells CASRAGTTYEQYF. CDR3 bases: TGTGCCAGCAGGGCCGGGACAACCTACGAGCAGTACTTC. The V call is TRBV2, the J call TRBJ2-7; possibly TRBD1 for D (6 bases). This CDR3 is 13 amino acids long. V was pared by 6 bases and J by 2 bases, with 11 bases between. In germline, CDR1 is SNHLY, CDR2 FYNNEI.

V gene TRBV4-1 combines with J gene TRBJ2-5, with D perhaps matching TRBD2 (5 bases). The germline V gene encodes CDR1 MGHRA and CDR2 YSYEKL. The CDR3 has 15 residues. Between the trimmed V and J ends, which lost 0 bases and 5 bases, there was a span of 13 bases. This CDR3 is CASSQDRGSVETQYF. In DNA, the CDR3 is TGCGCCAGCAGCCAAGATCGGGGTAGCGTGGAGACCCAGTACTTC.

This clone was counted once. V gene TRBV4-3 combines with J gene TRBJ2-3; TRBD2 matches 7 bases. The CDR3 is 18 amino acids. J was trimmed by 6 bases and V by 4 bases; bases with no gene match: 19. The germline CDR1 and CDR2 sequences are LGHNA and YSLEER. CDR3 sequence: CASSPAWGGSVLGDTQYF. CDR3 bases: TGCGCCAGCAGCCCTGCGTGGGGGGGGAGCGTCTTGGGGGATACGCAGTATTTT.

Only one count was recorded for this clone. In nucleotides, the CDR3 is TGTGCCAGCTCACCCCAAGGAGGGTACCAAGAGACCCAGTACTTC. Its translation is CASSPQGGYQETQYF. V and J are TRBV18 and TRBJ2-5; tentatively, D is TRBD2 (6 bases). CDR3 size: 15 residues. Deletions cut 3 bases from V and 0 bases from J, with 11 bases between. Germline V CDR1 and CDR2: KGHSH, LQKENI.

This chain links TRBV2 with TRBJ2-7; tentative D call: TRBD2 (5 bases). Germline V CDR1 and CDR2: SNHLY, FYNNEI. The length of the CDR3 is 15 residues. V was cut by 5 bases and J by 2 bases, with 16 bases left in between. The CDR3 here is CASSRGFSGTYEQYF. The CDR3 bases are TGTGCCAGCAGTCGAGGGTTCAGTGGGACCTACGAGCAGTACTTC.

This clone has only a few counts. The CDR3, as DNA: TGTGCCAGTAGTGATGAGGGTGCCATGGCTTTCTTT. This encodes CASSDEGAMAFF. The genes are TRBV19 and TRBJ1-1; D gene ambiguous. The CDR3 extends over 12 amino acids. V was pared by 5 bases and J by 11 bases, with 15 bases between. Germline CDR1 is LNHDA and CDR2 is SQIVND (reference sequence).

V is TRBV28 and J is TRBJ2-7; 8 nucleotides match TRBD2. Trimming cost V 4 bases and J 7 bases; bases outside gene matches: 12. Germline V lookup: CDR1 MDHEN, CDR2 SYDVKM. The CDR3 extends over 15 amino acids. CDR3: CASSSRRRGGGEQYF. The CDR3 nucleotides are TGTGCCAGCAGTTCCCGACGGCGGGGCGGGGGGGAGCAGTACTTC.

The J gene is TRBJ2-1, the V gene TRBV30; a weak D match, TRBD2 (5 bases). Germline-derived CDR1 and CDR2 are GTSNPN and SVGIG (reference sequence). This CDR3 is built from 11 residues. V was shortened by 5 bases and J by 7 bases, with 9 bases between the two germline ends. The CDR3 DNA is TGTGCCTGGGGAGACTATAATGAGCAGTTCTTC. Its protein is CAWGDYNEQFF.

This chain uses TRBV25-1 with TRBJ2-7; no reliable D call. The CDR3 loop spans 11 amino acids. Per the germline V gene, CDR1 is MGHDK and CDR2 is SYGVNS. V lost 5 bases and J 2 bases, leaving 4 bases between the germline ends. CDR3 protein: CASSSAYEQYF. CDR3 coding DNA: TGTGCCAGCAGTTCCGCCTACGAGCAGTACTTC.

This chain joins TRBV11-2 and TRBJ2-1; D is perhaps TRBD1 (6 bases). Looked up from germline, CDR1 is SGHAT and CDR2 is FQNNGV. Trimming took 1 base from V and 8 from J, leaving 9 bases between them. The CDR3 loop spans 13 amino acids. CDR3 nucleotides: TGTGCCAGCAGCTTAGGGGGGCGGTATGAGCAGTTCTTC. It yields the protein CASSLGGRYEQFF. The complete variable domain, with remaining parts taken from reference TRBV11-2 and TRBJ2-1, reads EAGVAQSPRYKIIEKRQSVAFWCNPISGHATLYWYQQILGQGPKLLIQFQNNGVVDDSQLPKDRFSAERLKGVDSTLKIQPAKLEDSAVYLCASSLGGRYEQFFGPGTRLTVL.

The chain combines TRBV11-2 with TRBJ1-2; the D gene is possibly TRBD1 (5 bases). Per the germline V gene, CDR1 is SGHAT and CDR2 is FQNNGV. Trimming stripped 0 bases from V and 6 bases from J, with 17 bases between. This CDR3 has 16 residues. The CDR3 nucleotides read TGTGCCAGCAGCTTAGATTGGGGCGCACCGGTGGATGGCTACACCTTC. It codes for CASSLDWGAPVDGYTF.

The chain links TRBV11-2 to TRBJ2-1, with D possibly matching TRBD2 (5 bases). Trimming cost V 6 bases and J 10 bases, with 13 bases left between them. The CDR3 loop spans 12 amino acids. Germline V gives CDR1 SGHAT, CDR2 FQNNGV. In DNA form, the CDR3 reads TGTGCCAGCAGTCCCGGGAAAGGGGAGCAGTTCTTC. It codes for CASSPGKGEQFF.

The chain has TRBV5-6 and TRBJ2-7; maybe TRBD2 (6 bases). This CDR3 contains 14 residues. Per germline, CDR1 SGHDT and CDR2 YYEEEE. V lost 4 bases, J lost 4 bases, and 15 bases lay in between. The chain's CDR3 is CASSPEGPGYEQYF. CDR3 nucleotides: TGTGCCAGCAGCCCGGAGGGACCCGGGTACGAGCAGTACTTC.

About this clone: The CDR3 ends on some other residue instead of the conserved phenylalanine or tryptophan, so this is likely a read error. The DNA is left out, because the CDR3 cannot be placed on it with certainty; the CDR3 is given as TCRdb lists it. The chain links TRBV2 to TRBJ1-3. From germline, CDR1 is SNHLY and CDR2 FYNNEI. The CDR3 spans 11 amino acids, including both terminal residues. CDR3 loop: CASRSRGVWAL.

The chain recombines TRBV11-2 with TRBJ2-2; D possibly corresponds to TRBD1 (8 bases). The germline V and J ends were trimmed by 3 bases and 4 bases, with 18 bases remaining between them. The CDR3 has 17 residues. The germline gives CDR1 SGHAT, CDR2 FQNNGV. CDR3 coding DNA: TGTGCCAGCAGCTTCGGGAGGACAGGGACAGTCACCGGGGAGCTGTTTTTT. The encoded protein is CASSFGRTGTVTGELFF.

V and J are TRBV2 and TRBJ1-5, with D unresolved. This CDR3 contains 14 residues. Trimming stripped 6 bases from V and 1 base from J, with 10 bases between. Germline V CDR1 and CDR2: SNHLY, FYNNEI. CDR3 protein: CASRVRGSNQPQHF. CDR3 nucleotide sequence: TGTGCCAGCAGGGTAAGAGGGAGCAATCAGCCCCAGCATTTT.

The CDR3 loop is CASSHHPGQQWPNTEAFF. Here the CDR3 DNA reads TGCGCCAGCAGCCACCACCCGGGACAGCAGTGGCCGAACACTGAAGCTTTCTTT. This chain joins TRBV4-3 and TRBJ1-1; 7 nucleotides match TRBD1. The J segment lost 1 base and the V segment lost 3 bases, leaving 14 bases of the junction unmatched. The CDR3 runs to 18 residues. Germline V gene sequence: CDR1 LGHNA, CDR2 YSLEER.

The V and J genes are TRBV4-3 and TRBJ1-4; 7 nucleotides line up with TRBD1. Germline V CDR1 and CDR2: LGHNA, YSLEER. The CDR3 spans 15 residues. J lost 8 bases, V lost 4 bases, and 10 bases had no gene match. The CDR3 nucleotides are TGCGCCAGCAGCCGGATAGGAGGGGGCCGAGAAAAACTGTTTTTT. Translation: CASSRIGGGREKLFF.